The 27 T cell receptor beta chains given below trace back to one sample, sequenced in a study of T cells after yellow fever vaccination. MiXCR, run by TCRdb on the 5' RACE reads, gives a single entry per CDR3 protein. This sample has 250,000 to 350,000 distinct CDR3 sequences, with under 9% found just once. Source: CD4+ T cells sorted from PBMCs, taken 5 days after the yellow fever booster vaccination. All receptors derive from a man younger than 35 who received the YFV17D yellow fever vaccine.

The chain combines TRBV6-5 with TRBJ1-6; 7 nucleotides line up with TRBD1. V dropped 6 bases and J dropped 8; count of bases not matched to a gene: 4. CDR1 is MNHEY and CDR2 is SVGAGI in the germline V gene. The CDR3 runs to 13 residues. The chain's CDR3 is CASRTGLDSPLHF. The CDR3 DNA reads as TGTGCCAGCAGGACAGGGTTGGATTCACCCCTCCACTTT.

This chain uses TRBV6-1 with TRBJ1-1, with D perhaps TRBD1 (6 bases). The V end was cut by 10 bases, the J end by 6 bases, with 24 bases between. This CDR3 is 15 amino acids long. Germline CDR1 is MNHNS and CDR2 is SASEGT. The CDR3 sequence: CATLQGTAGGAEAFF. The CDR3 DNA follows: TGTGCCACCCTCCAGGGGACCGCCGGGGGAGCTGAAGCTTTCTTT.

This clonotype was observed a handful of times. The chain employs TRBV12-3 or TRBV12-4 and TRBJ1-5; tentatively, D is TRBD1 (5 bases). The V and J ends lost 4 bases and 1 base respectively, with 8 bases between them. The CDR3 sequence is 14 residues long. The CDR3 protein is CASSSRGSNQPQHF. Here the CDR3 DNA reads TGTGCCAGCAGTTCCCGGGGGAGCAATCAGCCCCAGCATTTT.

CDR3 DNA: TGTGCCAGCAGCTTGGAGCGGGGGGGCGGTGAGACCCAGTACTTC. Its translation: CASSLERGGGETQYF. The chain is built from TRBV5-6 and TRBJ2-5; TRBD2 aligns across 10 bases. This CDR3 is 15 amino acids long. Germline CDR1 is SGHDT and CDR2 is YYEEEE. Unmatched junction bases numbered 4, after V lost 0 bases and J lost 5 bases.

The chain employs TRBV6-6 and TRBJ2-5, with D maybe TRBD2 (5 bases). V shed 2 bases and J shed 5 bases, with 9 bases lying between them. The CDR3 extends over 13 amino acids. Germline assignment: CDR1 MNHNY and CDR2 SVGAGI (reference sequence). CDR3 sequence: CASSYDRRETQYF. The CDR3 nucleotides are TGTGCCAGCAGTTACGACCGGAGGGAGACCCAGTACTTC.

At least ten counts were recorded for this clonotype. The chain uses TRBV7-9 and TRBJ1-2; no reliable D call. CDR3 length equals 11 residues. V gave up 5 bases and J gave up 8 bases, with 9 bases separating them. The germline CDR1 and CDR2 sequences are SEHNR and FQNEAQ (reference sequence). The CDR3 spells CASSPEMGYTF. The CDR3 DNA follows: TGTGCCAGCAGCCCCGAGATGGGCTACACCTTC.

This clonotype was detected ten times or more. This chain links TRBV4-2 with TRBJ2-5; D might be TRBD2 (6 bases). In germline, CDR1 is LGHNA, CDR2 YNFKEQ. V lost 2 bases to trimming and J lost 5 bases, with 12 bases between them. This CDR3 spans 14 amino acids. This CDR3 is CASSQTSHDETQYF. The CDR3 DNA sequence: TGTGCCAGCAGCCAAACTAGCCATGATGAGACCCAGTACTTC.

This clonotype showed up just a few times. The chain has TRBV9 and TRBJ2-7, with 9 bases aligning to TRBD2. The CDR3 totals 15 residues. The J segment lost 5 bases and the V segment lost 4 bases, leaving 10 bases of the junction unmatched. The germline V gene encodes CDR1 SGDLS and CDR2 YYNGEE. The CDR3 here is CASSQTSGSTHEQYF. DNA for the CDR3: TGTGCCAGCAGCCAGACTAGCGGATCGACCCACGAGCAGTACTTC.

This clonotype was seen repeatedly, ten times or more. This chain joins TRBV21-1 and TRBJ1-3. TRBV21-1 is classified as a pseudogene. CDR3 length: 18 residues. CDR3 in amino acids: CASAFLRESGPSGNTIYF. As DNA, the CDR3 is TGTGCCAGCGCCTTCCTAAGGGAATCGGGTCCCTCTGGAAACACCATATATTTT.

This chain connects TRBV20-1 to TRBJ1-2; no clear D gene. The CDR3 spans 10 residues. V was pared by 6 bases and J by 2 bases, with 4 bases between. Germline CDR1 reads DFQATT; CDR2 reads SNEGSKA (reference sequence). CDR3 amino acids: CSAGNYGYTF. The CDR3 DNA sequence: TGCAGTGCCGGGAACTATGGCTACACCTTC.

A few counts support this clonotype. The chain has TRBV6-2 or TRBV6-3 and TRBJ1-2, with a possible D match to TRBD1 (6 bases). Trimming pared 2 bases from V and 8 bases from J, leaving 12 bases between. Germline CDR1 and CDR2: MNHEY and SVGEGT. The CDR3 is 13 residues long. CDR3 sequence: CASSYAQGSGYTF. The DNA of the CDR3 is TGTGCCAGCAGTTACGCTCAGGGGTCCGGCTACACCTTC.

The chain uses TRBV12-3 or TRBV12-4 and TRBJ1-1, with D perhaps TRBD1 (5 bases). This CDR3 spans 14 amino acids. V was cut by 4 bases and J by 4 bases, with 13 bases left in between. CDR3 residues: CASSSPPGTTEAFF. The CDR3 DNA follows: TGTGCCAGCAGTTCTCCGCCGGGGACCACTGAAGCTTTCTTT.

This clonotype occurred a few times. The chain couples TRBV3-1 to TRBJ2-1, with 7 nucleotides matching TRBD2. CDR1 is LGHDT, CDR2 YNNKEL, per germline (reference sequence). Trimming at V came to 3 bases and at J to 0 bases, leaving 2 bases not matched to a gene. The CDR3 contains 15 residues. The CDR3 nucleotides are TGTGCCAGCAGCCATGGCGGGAGCTCCTACAATGAGCAGTTCTTC. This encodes CASSHGGSSYNEQFF.

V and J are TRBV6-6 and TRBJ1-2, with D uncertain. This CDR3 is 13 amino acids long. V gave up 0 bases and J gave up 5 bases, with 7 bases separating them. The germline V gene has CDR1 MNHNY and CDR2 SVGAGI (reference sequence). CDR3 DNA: TGTGCCAGCAGTTACTCTTCCGAGTATGGCTACACCTTC. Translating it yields CASSYSSEYGYTF.

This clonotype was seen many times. CDR3 residues: CASSELGGFTDTQYF. In DNA form, the CDR3 reads TGTGCCAGCAGTGAATTGGGGGGGTTCACAGATACGCAGTATTTT. This chain links TRBV6-1 with TRBJ2-3; TRBD2 aligns across 7 bases. J gave up 2 bases and V 2 bases, and 4 bases lay outside the gene matches. This CDR3 has 15 amino acids. Per the germline V gene, CDR1 is MNHNS and CDR2 is SASEGT.

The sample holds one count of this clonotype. The CDR3 nucleotides read TGTGCCTGGAACAGGGATACTCTTAGCTACACCTTC. Translation: CAWNRDTLSYTF. The rearrangement links TRBV30 to TRBJ1-2; D is possibly TRBD1 (6 bases). There are 12 residues in the CDR3. The germline V gene encodes CDR1 GTSNPN and CDR2 SVGIG (reference sequence). Trimming cost V 4 bases and J 9 bases, with 15 bases left between them.

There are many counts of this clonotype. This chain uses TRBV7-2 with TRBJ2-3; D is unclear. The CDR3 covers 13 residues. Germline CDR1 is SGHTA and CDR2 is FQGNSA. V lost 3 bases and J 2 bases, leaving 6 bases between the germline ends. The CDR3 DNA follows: TGTGCCAGCAGCTTTGGCTACACAGATACGCAGTATTTT. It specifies CASSFGYTDTQYF.

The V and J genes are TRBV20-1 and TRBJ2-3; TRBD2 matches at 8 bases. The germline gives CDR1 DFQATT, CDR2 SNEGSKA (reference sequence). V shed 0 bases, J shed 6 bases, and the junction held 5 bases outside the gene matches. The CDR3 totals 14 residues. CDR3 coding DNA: TGCAGTGCTAGAGAGAGCGGGGGAGGGGATACGCAGTATTTT. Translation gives CSARESGGGDTQYF.

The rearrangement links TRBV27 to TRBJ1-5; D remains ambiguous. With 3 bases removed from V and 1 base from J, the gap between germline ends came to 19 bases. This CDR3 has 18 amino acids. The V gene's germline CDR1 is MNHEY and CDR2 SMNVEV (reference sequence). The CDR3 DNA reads TGTGCCAGCAGTTTGTTTGTAGGAGGGCGGCTAAGCAATCAGCCCCAGCATTTT. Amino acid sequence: CASSLFVGGRLSNQPQHF.

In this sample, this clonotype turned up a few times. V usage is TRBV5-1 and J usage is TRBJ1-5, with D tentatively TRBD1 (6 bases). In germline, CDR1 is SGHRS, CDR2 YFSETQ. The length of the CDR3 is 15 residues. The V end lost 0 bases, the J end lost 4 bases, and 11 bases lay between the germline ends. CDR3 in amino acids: CASSLGTEANQPQHF. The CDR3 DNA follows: TGCGCCAGCAGCTTGGGGACAGAGGCTAATCAGCCCCAGCATTTT.

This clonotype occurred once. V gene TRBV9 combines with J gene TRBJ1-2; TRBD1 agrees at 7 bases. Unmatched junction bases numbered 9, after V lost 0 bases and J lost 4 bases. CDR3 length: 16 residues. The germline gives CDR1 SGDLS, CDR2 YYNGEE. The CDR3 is CASSVGRRGRVYGYTF. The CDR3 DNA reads TGTGCCAGCAGCGTAGGACGGAGGGGGCGAGTCTATGGCTACACCTTC.

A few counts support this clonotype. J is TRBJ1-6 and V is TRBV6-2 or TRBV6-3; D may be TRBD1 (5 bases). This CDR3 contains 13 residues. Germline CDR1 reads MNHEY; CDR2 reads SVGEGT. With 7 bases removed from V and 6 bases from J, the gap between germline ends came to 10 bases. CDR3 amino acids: CASNQGTNSPLHF. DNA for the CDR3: TGTGCCAGCAACCAGGGAACTAATTCACCCCTCCACTTT.

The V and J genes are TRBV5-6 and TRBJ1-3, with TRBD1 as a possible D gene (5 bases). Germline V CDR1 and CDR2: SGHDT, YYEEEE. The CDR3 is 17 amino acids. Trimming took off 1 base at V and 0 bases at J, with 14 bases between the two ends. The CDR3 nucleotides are TGTGCCAGCAGCTTGAGTTTGGGGGTGATCTCTGGAAACACCATATATTTT. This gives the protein CASSLSLGVISGNTIYF.

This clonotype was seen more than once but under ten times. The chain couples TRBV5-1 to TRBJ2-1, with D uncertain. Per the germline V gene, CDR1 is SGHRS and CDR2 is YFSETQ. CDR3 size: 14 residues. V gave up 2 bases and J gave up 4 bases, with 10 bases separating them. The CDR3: CASSFDHQYNEQFF. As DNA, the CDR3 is TGCGCCAGCAGCTTCGACCACCAGTACAATGAGCAGTTCTTC.

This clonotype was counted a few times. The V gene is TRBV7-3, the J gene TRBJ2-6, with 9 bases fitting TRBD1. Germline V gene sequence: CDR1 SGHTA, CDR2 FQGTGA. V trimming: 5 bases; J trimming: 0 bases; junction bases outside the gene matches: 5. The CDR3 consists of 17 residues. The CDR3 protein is CASSRGQGNSGANVLTF. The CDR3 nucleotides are TGTGCCAGCAGCAGGGGACAGGGAAACTCTGGGGCCAACGTCCTGACTTTC.

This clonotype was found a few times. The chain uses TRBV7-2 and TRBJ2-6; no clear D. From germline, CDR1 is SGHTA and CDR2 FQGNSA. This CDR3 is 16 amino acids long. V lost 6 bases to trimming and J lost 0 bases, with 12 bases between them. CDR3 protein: CASRPTARSGANVLTF. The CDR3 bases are TGTGCCAGCAGGCCCACGGCCCGCTCTGGGGCCAACGTCCTGACTTTC.

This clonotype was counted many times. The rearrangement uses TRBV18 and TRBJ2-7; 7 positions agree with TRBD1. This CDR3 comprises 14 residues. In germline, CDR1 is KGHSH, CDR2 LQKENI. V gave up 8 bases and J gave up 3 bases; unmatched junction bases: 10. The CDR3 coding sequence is TGTGCCAGCAGCCCACGGACAGGAAGCTACGAGCAGTACTTC. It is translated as CASSPRTGSYEQYF.